Each of the 2 T cell receptor beta chains below was sequenced from the same sample in a study of blood T cells in healthy people across ages. The authors ran a second PCR of about 6 to 11 cycles using a sample-barcoded 5' primer and a J-beta primer mix. TCRdb ran MiXCR on the 5' RACE reads and lists one entry per CDR3 protein. The sample shows approximately 1.5 million distinct CDR3 sequences, about 35% of them seen only once. Material for sequencing was blood. The receptor source for this set is a woman younger than 45 in good health.

This clonotype was found a few times. The chain has TRBV7-9 and TRBJ2-7; 9 nucleotides match TRBD2. Germline CDR1 reads SEHNR; CDR2 reads FQNEAQ (reference sequence). V lost 4 bases to trimming and J lost 3 bases; unmatched junction nucleotides: 4. The CDR3 totals 14 residues. In nucleotides, the CDR3 is TGTGCCAGCAGCTCTAGCGGGACCAACTACGAGCAGTACTTC. This sequence encodes CASSSSGTNYEQYF.

The chain uses TRBV6-1 and TRBJ2-7; a possible D gene is TRBD1 (5 bases). The CDR3 spans 15 residues. The germline gives CDR1 MNHNS, CDR2 SASEGT. Trimming stripped 4 bases from V and 3 bases from J, with 16 bases between. The DNA of the CDR3 is TGTGCCAGCAGTGTAAATTTAGGGGCGTTCTACGAGCAGTACTTC. Amino acids: CASSVNLGAFYEQYF.